The present entry profiles one T cell receptor (beta chain) with its context. Antigen: not known. Treatment defined: oral pan-JAK inhibitor, 5-10 mg twice daily. Sequencing used cDNA as its template, made by extracting RNA and reverse transcribing it. The protocol was immunoSEQ multiplex PCR, while the TCRdb copy is restricted to in-frame clones and leaves out a portion. The sample carries 150,000 or so clones, 58% recorded once. The sample comes from a study of CD8+ T cells in alopecia areata. Study-level points and caveats: In blood and scalp, many expanded lesional clones persisted during tofacitinib. Scalp samples also yield sequences of resident alphabeta T cells from normal skin. On tofacitinib, scalp clonality and expanded CD8+ clones among top 100 fell significantly. Researchers report lesional scalp, most notably alopecia totalis/universalis, outstripped normal scalp in clonality.

CDR1 LGHNA and CDR2 YNFKEQ come from the germline V gene. CDR3 length equals 17 residues. V was clipped by 4 bases and J by 5 bases; unmatched bases: 8. This sequence joins TRBV4-2 and TRBJ2-3, with 14 bases fitting TRBD2. The receptor was derived from a human donor with alopecia areata. Sample: CD4+ T cells sorted from blood, taken between weeks 55 and 65, from a patient treated with tofacitinib. The chain's CDR3 is CASSLSTGTSGGDTQYF. CDR3 DNA sequence: TGTGCCAGCAGCCTCTCTACCGGGACTAGCGGGGGAGATACGCAGTATTTT.